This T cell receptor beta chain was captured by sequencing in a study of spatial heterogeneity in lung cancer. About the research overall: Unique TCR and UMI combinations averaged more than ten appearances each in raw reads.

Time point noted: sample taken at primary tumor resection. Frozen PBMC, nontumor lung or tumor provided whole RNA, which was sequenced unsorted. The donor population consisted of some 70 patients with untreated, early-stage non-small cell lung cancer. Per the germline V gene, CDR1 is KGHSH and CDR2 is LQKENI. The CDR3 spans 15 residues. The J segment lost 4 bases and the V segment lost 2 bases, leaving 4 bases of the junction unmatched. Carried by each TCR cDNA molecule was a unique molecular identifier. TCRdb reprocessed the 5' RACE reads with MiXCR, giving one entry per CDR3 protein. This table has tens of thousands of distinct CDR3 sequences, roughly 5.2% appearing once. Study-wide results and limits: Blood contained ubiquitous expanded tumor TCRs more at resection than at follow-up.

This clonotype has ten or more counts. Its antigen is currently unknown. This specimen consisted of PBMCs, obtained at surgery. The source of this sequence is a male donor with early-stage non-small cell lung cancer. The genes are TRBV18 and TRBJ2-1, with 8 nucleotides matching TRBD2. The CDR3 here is CASSPTAGVYNEQFF. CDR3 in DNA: TGTGCCAGCTCACCAACAGCGGGGGTATACAATGAGCAGTTCTTC. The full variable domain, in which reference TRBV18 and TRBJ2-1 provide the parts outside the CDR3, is NAGVMQNPRHLVRRRGQEARLRCSPMKGHSHVYWYRQLPEEGLKFMVYLQKENIIDESGMPKERFSAEFPKEGPSILRIQQVVRGDSAAYFCASSPTAGVYNEQFFGPGTRLTVL.